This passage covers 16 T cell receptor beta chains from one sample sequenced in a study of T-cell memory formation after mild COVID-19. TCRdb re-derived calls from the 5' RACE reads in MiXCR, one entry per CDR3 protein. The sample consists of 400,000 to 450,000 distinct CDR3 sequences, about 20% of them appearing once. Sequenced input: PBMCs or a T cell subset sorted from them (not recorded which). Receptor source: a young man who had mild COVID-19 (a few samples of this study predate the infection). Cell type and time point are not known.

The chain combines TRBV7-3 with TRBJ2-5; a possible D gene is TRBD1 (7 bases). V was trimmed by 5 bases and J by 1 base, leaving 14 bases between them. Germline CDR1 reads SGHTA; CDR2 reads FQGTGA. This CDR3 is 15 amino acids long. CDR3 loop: CASSLGGTAQETQYF. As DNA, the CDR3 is TGTGCCAGCAGCCTCGGAGGGACAGCCCAAGAGACCCAGTACTTC.

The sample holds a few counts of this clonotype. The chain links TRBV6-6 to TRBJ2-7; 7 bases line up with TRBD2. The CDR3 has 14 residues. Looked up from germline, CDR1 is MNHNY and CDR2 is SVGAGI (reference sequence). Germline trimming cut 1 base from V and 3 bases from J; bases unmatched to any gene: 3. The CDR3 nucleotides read TGTGCCAGCAGTTACTTCGGGGGGAGCTACGAGCAGTACTTC. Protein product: CASSYFGGSYEQYF.

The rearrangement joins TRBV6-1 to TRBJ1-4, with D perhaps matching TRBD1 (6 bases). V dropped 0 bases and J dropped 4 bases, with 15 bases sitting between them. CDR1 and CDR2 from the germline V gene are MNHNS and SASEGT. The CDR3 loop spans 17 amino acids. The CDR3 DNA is TGTGCCAGCAGTGAAGCGTGGGGACAAGGTGATAATGAAAAACTGTTTTTT. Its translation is CASSEAWGQGDNEKLFF.

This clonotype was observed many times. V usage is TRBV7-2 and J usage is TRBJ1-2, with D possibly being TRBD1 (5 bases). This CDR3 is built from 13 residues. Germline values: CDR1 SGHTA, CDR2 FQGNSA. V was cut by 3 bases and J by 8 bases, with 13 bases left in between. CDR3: CASSFNDQGGYTF. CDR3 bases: TGTGCCAGCAGCTTCAACGATCAGGGCGGCTACACCTTC. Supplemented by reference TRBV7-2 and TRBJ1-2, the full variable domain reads GAGVSQSPSNKVTEKGKDVELRCDPISGHTALYWYRQSLGQGLEFLIYFQGNSAPDKSGLPSDRFSAERTGGSVSTLTIQRTQQEDSAVYLCASSFNDQGGYTFGSGTRLTVV.

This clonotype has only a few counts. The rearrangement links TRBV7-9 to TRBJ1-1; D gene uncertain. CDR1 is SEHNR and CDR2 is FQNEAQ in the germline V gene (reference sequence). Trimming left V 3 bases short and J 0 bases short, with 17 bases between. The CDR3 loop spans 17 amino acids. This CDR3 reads CASSFDGVVWVNTEAFF. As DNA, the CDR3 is TGTGCCAGCAGCTTCGACGGGGTGGTTTGGGTGAACACTGAAGCTTTCTTT.

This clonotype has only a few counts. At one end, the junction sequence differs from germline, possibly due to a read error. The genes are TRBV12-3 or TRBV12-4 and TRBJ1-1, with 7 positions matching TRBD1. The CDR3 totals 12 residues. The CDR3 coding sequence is TGTGCCAGCAGTTTAAGGGGACAGTCCGGATCTTTT. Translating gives CASSLRGQSGSF.

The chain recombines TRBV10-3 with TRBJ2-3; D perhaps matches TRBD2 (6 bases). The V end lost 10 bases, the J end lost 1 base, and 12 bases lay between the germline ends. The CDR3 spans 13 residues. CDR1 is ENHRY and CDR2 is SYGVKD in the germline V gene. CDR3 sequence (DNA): TGTGCCACCGTGGGGGAGGGCACAGATACGCAGTATTTT. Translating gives CATVGEGTDTQYF.

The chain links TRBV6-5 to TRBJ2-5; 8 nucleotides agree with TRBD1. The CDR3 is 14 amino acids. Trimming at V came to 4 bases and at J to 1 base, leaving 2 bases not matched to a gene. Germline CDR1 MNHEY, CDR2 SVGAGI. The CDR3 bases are TGTGCCAGCAGTTCCCAGGGGGCCCAAGAGACCCAGTACTTC. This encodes CASSSQGAQETQYF.

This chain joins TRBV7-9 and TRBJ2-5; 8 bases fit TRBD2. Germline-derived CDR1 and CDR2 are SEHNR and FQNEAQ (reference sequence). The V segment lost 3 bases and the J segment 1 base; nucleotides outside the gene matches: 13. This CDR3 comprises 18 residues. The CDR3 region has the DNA TGTGCCAGCAGCTTTCTGTTGTACCCGGGGGGGCCCCAAGAGACCCAGTACTTC. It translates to CASSFLLYPGGPQETQYF.

The CDR3 DNA follows: TGTGCCAGCAGCTACCGGGACAGGGGATACGAGCAGTACTTC. As protein: CASSYRDRGYEQYF. This rearrangement joins TRBV7-8 to TRBJ2-7; 10 bases are shared with TRBD1. Germline V gene sequence: CDR1 SGHVS, CDR2 FQNEAQ. The J segment lost 4 bases and the V segment lost 4 bases, leaving 4 bases of the junction unmatched. This CDR3 is built from 14 residues.

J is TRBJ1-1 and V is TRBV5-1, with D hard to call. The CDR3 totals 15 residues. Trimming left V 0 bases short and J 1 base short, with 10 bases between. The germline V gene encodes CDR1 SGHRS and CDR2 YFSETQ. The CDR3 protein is CASSLVGGWNTEAFF. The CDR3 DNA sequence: TGCGCCAGCAGCTTGGTCGGAGGATGGAACACTGAAGCTTTCTTT.

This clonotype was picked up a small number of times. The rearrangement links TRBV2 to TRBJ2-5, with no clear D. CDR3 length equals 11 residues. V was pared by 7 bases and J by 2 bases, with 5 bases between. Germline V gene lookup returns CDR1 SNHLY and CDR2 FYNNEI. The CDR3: CASMRQETQYF. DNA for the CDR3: TGTGCCAGCATGAGGCAAGAGACCCAGTACTTC.

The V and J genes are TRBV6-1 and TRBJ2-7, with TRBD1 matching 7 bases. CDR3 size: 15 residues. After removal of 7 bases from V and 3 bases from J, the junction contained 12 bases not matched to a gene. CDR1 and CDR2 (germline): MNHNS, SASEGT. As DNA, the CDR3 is TGTGCCAGCACCCCCGGAACAGGGGCTTACTACGAGCAGTACTTC. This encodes CASTPGTGAYYEQYF.

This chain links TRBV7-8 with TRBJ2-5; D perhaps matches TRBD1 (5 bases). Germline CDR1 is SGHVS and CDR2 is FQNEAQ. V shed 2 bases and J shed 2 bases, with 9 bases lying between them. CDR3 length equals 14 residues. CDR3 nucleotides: TGTGCCAGCAGCTTAAGGGGCCTACAAGAGACCCAGTACTTC. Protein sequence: CASSLRGLQETQYF.

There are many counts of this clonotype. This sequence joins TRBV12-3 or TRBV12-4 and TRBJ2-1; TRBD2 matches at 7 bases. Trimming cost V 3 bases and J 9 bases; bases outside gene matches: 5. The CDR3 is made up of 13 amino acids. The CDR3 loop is CASSLGLKGEQFF. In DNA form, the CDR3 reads TGTGCCAGCAGTTTGGGACTAAAGGGTGAGCAGTTCTTC.

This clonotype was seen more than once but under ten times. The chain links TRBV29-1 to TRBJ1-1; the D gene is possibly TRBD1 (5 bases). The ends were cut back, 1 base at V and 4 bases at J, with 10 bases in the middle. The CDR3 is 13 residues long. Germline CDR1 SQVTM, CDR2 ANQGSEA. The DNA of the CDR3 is TGCAGCGTTGAAGGCGGGGGGAGCACTGAAGCTTTCTTT. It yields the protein CSVEGGGSTEAFF.